This entry lists 2 T cell receptor beta chains sequenced from one sample in a study of blood T cell repertoires in COVID-19. Sequencing was performed with immunoSEQ multiplex PCR; in TCRdb, only in-frame clones are kept and a portion is missing. The sample holds 250,000 to 350,000 clones; 88% are singletons and the top ten take about 11%. Sequencing used peripheral blood. These receptors came from a woman aged 25-40 years with COVID-19, enrolled during active disease.

This clone was seen once. The CDR3: CASRSFAPGHLRAFF. CDR3 bases: TGTGCCAGCAGATCATTCGCTCCGGGACACTTAAGGGCTTTCTTT. The chain combines TRBV28 with TRBJ1-1, with D tentatively TRBD1 (6 bases). The germline V and J ends were trimmed by 6 bases and 11 bases, with 25 bases remaining between them. Germline assignment: CDR1 MDHEN and CDR2 SYDVKM. This CDR3 has 15 amino acids.

The CDR3 sequence is CASSEYIAGTGELFF. The CDR3 DNA is TGTGCCAGCAGTGAATATATCGCAGGCACCGGGGAGCTGTTTTTT. V and J are TRBV6-1 and TRBJ2-2; D unresolved. The CDR3 totals 15 residues. Germline-derived CDR1 and CDR2 are MNHNS and SASEGT. V was trimmed by 2 bases and J by 4 bases, leaving 11 bases between them.